The 17 T cell receptor beta chains given below trace back to one sample, sequenced in a study of T-cell memory formation after mild COVID-19. Using its own MiXCR run on the 5' RACE reads, TCRdb lists one record per CDR3 protein. This table holds 290,000 or so distinct CDR3 sequences, 15% to 20% found once. Input material: PBMCs or a T cell subset sorted from them (not recorded which). All receptors derive from a man aged 18 to 35 who had mild COVID-19 (a few samples of this study predate the infection). Cell type and time point are not known.

The rearrangement links TRBV6-5 to TRBJ2-5; D is tentatively TRBD1 or TRBD2 (5 bases each). Germline loops: CDR1 MNHEY, CDR2 SVGAGI. Trimming took off 5 bases at V and 5 bases at J, with 18 bases between the two ends. CDR3 length equals 15 residues. CDR3 in amino acids: CASSTGALNVETQYF. DNA for the CDR3: TGTGCCAGCAGTACCGGGGCCCTAAACGTGGAGACCCAGTACTTC.

The V gene is TRBV20-1, the J gene TRBJ2-3, with D possibly matching TRBD1 (6 bases). Germline V gives CDR1 DFQATT, CDR2 SNEGSKA (reference sequence). V gave up 0 bases and J gave up 0 bases, with 10 bases separating them. The length of the CDR3 is 15 residues. CDR3 sequence reads: CSARDRTVSTDTQYF. In nucleotides, the CDR3 is TGCAGTGCTAGAGACCGGACAGTAAGCACAGATACGCAGTATTTT.

This chain uses TRBV10-1 with TRBJ2-1, with a tentative D call TRBD2 (5 bases). The V and J ends lost 11 bases and 8 bases respectively, with 16 bases between them. The germline V gene has CDR1 WNHNN and CDR2 SYGVQD (reference sequence). CDR3 size: 12 residues. The CDR3: CAGEGAAHEQFF. CDR3 nucleotides: TGCGCCGGCGAAGGAGCGGCCCATGAGCAGTTCTTC.

In this sample, this clonotype turned up a few times. V gene TRBV20-1 combines with J gene TRBJ2-7; D is unclear. V was pared by 0 bases and J by 6 bases, with 3 bases between. This CDR3 is built from 10 residues. Germline lookup yields CDR1 DFQATT and CDR2 SNEGSKA (reference sequence). The CDR3 region has the DNA TGCAGTGCTAGAGATGGCGAGCAGTACTTC. Translation gives CSARDGEQYF.

This clonotype appeared a few times. This chain connects TRBV12-3 or TRBV12-4 to TRBJ2-7; TRBD1 is a possible D gene (7 bases). V dropped 4 bases and J dropped 2 bases, with 12 bases sitting between them. This CDR3 has 14 amino acids. The CDR3 coding sequence is TGTGCCAGCAGTTCGGGGGACAGTCCCTACGAGCAGTACGTC. This encodes CASSSGDSPYEQYV.

The rearrangement links TRBV20-1 to TRBJ1-5; the D gene is possibly TRBD1 (5 bases). The germline V gene encodes CDR1 DFQATT and CDR2 SNEGSKA (reference sequence). The V end lost 5 bases, the J end lost 0 bases, and 5 bases lay between the germline ends. This CDR3 has 12 residues. CDR3 region: CSAQGSNQPQHF. The DNA of the CDR3 is TGCAGTGCTCAGGGTAGCAATCAGCCCCAGCATTTT.

This clonotype turned up a few times. This chain joins TRBV4-1 and TRBJ2-1, with D perhaps matching TRBD2 (5 bases). The CDR3 is made up of 15 amino acids. Germline CDR1 is MGHRA and CDR2 is YSYEKL. Trimming pared 4 bases from V and 12 bases from J, leaving 22 bases between. As DNA, the CDR3 is TGCGCCAGCAGCCTCGGGGTGGGTGGACGGATTTCGCAGTTCTTC. Its protein product is CASSLGVGGRISQFF.

The rearrangement joins TRBV5-1 to TRBJ2-7; D is unresolved. There are 14 residues in the CDR3. The germline CDR1 and CDR2 sequences are SGHRS and YFSETQ. The V end was cut by 0 bases, the J end by 5 bases, with 12 bases between. CDR3 residues: CASSLGLQMDEQYF. The CDR3 nucleotides read TGCGCCAGCAGCTTGGGGCTTCAAATGGACGAGCAGTACTTC.

This clonotype was picked up a small number of times. This chain uses TRBV6-5 with TRBJ1-1; tentative D call: TRBD1 (5 bases). This CDR3 comprises 16 residues. Germline CDR1 and CDR2: MNHEY and SVGAGI. Trimming stripped 5 bases from V and 4 bases from J, with 20 bases between. The CDR3 DNA sequence: TGTGCCAGCAGTCCGAAGGGACCCCCGGGCGGCACTGAAGCTTTCTTT. This sequence encodes CASSPKGPPGGTEAFF.

This clonotype was observed a handful of times. The chain joins TRBV27 to TRBJ1-2, with 9 bases matching TRBD1. V dropped 11 bases and J dropped 8; count of bases not matched to a gene: 12. The CDR3 loop spans 13 amino acids. Germline CDR1 and CDR2: MNHEY and SMNVEV (reference sequence). The CDR3 DNA reads as TGTGCCCCCACAGGGGGCGCTTGTAGCGGCTACACCTTC. It yields the protein CAPTGGACSGYTF.

The sample holds many counts of this clonotype. The chain couples TRBV7-3 to TRBJ2-2; D is undetermined. CDR3 length: 13 residues. Germline V gene sequence: CDR1 SGHTA, CDR2 FQGTGA. V lost 5 bases and J lost 5, with 9 bases in between. CDR3 sequence reads: CASSPSATGELFF. The CDR3 DNA reads TGTGCCAGCAGCCCCAGCGCGACCGGGGAGCTGTTTTTT.

In its sample, this clonotype was seen a few times. The rearrangement uses TRBV28 and TRBJ2-7; D gene uncertain. This CDR3 has 14 residues. Trimming removed 3 bases at V and 2 bases at J, with 11 bases between. CDR1 MDHEN and CDR2 SYDVKM come from the germline V gene. The CDR3 region has the DNA TGTGCCAGCAGTTTGGGTTCAGAACCCTACGAGCAGTACGTC. Its translation is CASSLGSEPYEQYV.

This chain connects TRBV6-2 or TRBV6-3 to TRBJ2-5, with 8 bases identical to TRBD2. The CDR3 has 15 amino acids. From germline, CDR1 is MNHEY and CDR2 SVGEGT. V gave up 7 bases and J gave up 5 bases; unmatched junction bases: 12. The DNA of the CDR3 is TGTGCCAGCACCACTCCCTTGGGACTAGGGGAGACCCAGTACTTC. Translating gives CASTTPLGLGETQYF.

The V gene is TRBV5-5, the J gene TRBJ2-7; TRBD1 matches at 8 bases. The CDR3 has 14 residues. CDR1 is SGHKS and CDR2 is YYEKEE in the germline V gene (reference sequence). Trimming took 4 bases from V and 6 from J; bases not matched to a gene: 9. CDR3 DNA sequence: TGTGCCAGCAGCCTATGGGACAGGCTGGGCGAGCAGTACTTC. Amino acid sequence: CASSLWDRLGEQYF.

The chain links TRBV20-1 to TRBJ1-2; weak D call: TRBD1 (5 bases). The ends were cut back, 0 bases at V and 10 bases at J, with 15 bases in the middle. The CDR3 covers 13 residues. Per the germline V gene, CDR1 is DFQATT and CDR2 is SNEGSKA (reference sequence). The CDR3 DNA sequence: TGCAGTGCTAGAGATGGGGGGATGCAGGTCTACACCTTC. As protein: CSARDGGMQVYTF.

This sequence joins TRBV12-3 or TRBV12-4 and TRBJ2-7; TRBD2 might be the D (6 bases). V was pared by 5 bases and J by 0 bases, with 17 bases between. The CDR3 loop spans 16 amino acids. The DNA for the CDR3 is TGTGCCAGCAGTGGGCGGGGAAGGCCAGACTCCTACGAGCAGTACGTC. Encoded protein: CASSGRGRPDSYEQYV.

The chain combines TRBV4-1 with TRBJ1-2; 8 bases line up with TRBD1. CDR3 size: 16 residues. Per germline, CDR1 MGHRA and CDR2 YSYEKL. With V trimmed by 3 bases and J by 7 bases, 13 bases remained unmatched. The CDR3 sequence: CASSHAAGGGFGGYTF. In DNA, the CDR3 is TGCGCCAGCAGCCATGCGGCAGGGGGCGGATTTGGTGGCTACACCTTC.